This TCR beta chain derives from a study of identical twins. Overall study results and limits: Among beta out-of-frame sequences, excess sharing between twins appeared weaker. Carriage of fewer insertions was seen in abundant cord blood beta clonotypes, whereas memory repertoires showed none.

In TCRdb, the 5' RACE reads were re-called with MiXCR into one record per CDR3 protein. The table has around 530,000 distinct CDR3 sequences, around 15% seen once. There were only healthy Caucasians among the donors. On this clonotype: Antigen: not known.

This sample was also put to use in a study of yellow fever vaccine responses in identical twins. That source notes: Twins' vaccine T cell response reportedly seemed partly convergent, partly personalized.

This sequence was found in a woman between 18 and 29 years old in good health. Specimen: CD4+ T cells sorted from blood.

DNA of the CDR3: TGCGCCAGCAGCAAAACTAGCGGCTACCAAGAGACCCAGTACTTC. Residues: CASSKTSGYQETQYF. V is TRBV5-1 and J is TRBJ2-5; TRBD2 agrees at 8 bases. This CDR3 region has 15 residues. Germline V gene data show CDR1 as SGHRS and CDR2 as YFSETQ. V lost 4 bases and J lost 0; bases outside the gene matches: 5.